This T cell receptor beta chain was profiled in a study of blood T cells in healthy people across ages. This clonotype was counted a single time. Antigen unknown. A second PCR of about 7 to 12 cycles used a sample-barcoded 5' primer and a J-beta primer mix. A template-switch adaptor that had 12 random nucleotides put a tag on each cDNA molecule. TCRdb redid the calling of the 5' RACE reads with MiXCR, one entry per CDR3 protein. Counted here are 550,000 to 650,000 distinct CDR3 sequences, about 28% occurring once; the ten biggest clones make up roughly 14%. The CDR3 extends over 15 amino acids. Trimming stripped 7 bases from V and 3 bases from J, with 16 bases between. Notes on the study in general: Estimates drawn from one million T cells were deemed to understate diversity.

This clonotype originated in a woman older than 75 in good health. The specimen sequenced was blood. The V gene is TRBV12-3 or TRBV12-4, the J gene TRBJ2-1; D remains ambiguous. This CDR3 is CASTATRWGYNEQFF. CDR3 nucleotide sequence: TGTGCCAGCACGGCTACAAGGTGGGGCTACAATGAGCAGTTCTTC.